This TCR beta chain emerged from a study of shared clonotypes between healthy human individuals. CDR3 size: 19 residues. Repertoires were generated with immunoSEQ multiplex PCR, while TCRdb's copy carries only in-frame clones and drops some. The sample yields roughly 1,000,000 clones, 78% seen once. This clone was detected only a few times. The chain couples TRBV12-1 to TRBJ2-5; no check of the table's D call, TRBD2, against the DNA was made. TRBV12-1 represents a pseudogene. Sample: memory CD4+ T cells from PBMCs. The subset was: CD45RA-negative fraction. The clonotype comes from a man aged 18 to 30 in good health. Some clones in this sample may be carry-over from other donors' samples. The CDR3 DNA follows: TGTGCCAGCACCTCCCCTAGCTCTTCCAGCGGAGCCGAAGAGGAGACCCAGTACTTC. It is translated as CASTSPSSSSGAEEETQYF.